The present T cell receptor beta chain was sequenced within a study of shared clonotypes between healthy human individuals. Of note for this clone: Its cognate antigen is unknown.

Broader study findings: Only a few donors were included, so the genetic and exposure-history diversity represented was limited. It was the non-shared clonotypes that had lower generation probabilities than clonotypes shared by all four donors.

The CDR3 loop spans 14 amino acids. CDR1 is GTSNPN, CDR2 SVGIG, per germline (reference sequence). The J segment lost 8 bases and the V segment lost 3 bases, leaving 10 bases of the junction unmatched. Assay execution took place at the deep level. The method was immunoSEQ multiplex PCR; TCRdb's version includes in-frame clones alone and lacks a portion of them. The sample shows about a million clones, roughly 80% of them seen only once. The receptor's source is a man younger than 35 in good health. Some clones in this sample may be carry-over from other donors' samples. Sequenced sample: memory CD4+ T cells from PBMCs. As for subset: CD45RA-negative fraction. The chain recombines TRBV30 with TRBJ2-1; 7 bases agree with TRBD1. The CDR3 region has the DNA TGTGCCTGGAGCAACCCGAGAGGGGGCGATGAGCAGTTCTTC. Translated: CAWSNPRGGDEQFF.